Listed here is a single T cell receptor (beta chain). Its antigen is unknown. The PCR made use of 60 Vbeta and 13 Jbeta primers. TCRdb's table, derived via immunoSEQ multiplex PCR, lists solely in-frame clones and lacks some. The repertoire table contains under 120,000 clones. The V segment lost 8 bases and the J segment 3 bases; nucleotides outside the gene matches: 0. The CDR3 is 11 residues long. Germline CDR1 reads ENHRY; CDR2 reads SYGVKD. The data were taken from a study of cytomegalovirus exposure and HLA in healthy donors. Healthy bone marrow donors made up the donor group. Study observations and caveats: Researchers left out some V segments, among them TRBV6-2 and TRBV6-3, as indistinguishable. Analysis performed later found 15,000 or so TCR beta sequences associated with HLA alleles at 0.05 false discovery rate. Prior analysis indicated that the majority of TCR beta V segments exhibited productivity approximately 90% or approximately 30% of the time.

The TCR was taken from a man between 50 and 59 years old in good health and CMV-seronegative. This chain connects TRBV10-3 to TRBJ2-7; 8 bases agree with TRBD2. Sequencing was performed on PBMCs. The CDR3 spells CAIAGGYEQYF. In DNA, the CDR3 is TGTGCCATCGCGGGGGGCTACGAGCAGTACTTC.